This T cell receptor (beta chain) originates from a study of shared T cell receptors in the human thymus. Clones were sequenced by immunoSEQ multiplex PCR, and TCRdb holds only the in-frame ones, with some missing. The sample contains some 660,000 clones, approximately 87% of which appear only once. J lost 3 bases, V lost 4 bases, and 8 bases had no gene match. The CDR3 is 16 residues long. Per germline, CDR1 MNHEY and CDR2 SVGAGI. Separately, the same data were catalogued under a study of human thymus T cells. This second report adds: Thymus specimens were resections from corrective heart surgery. Reports from related research described highly overlapping thymic repertoires among unrelated individuals.

Sequencing was carried out using thymocytes. The source of this sequence is a boy younger than two with a congenital heart defect. The rearrangement uses TRBV6-5 and TRBJ1-4; 7 nucleotides agree with TRBD1. This CDR3 reads CASSSQGVTANEKLFF. In nucleotides, the CDR3 is TGTGCCAGCAGTTCCCAGGGGGTTACGGCTAATGAAAAACTGTTTTTT.